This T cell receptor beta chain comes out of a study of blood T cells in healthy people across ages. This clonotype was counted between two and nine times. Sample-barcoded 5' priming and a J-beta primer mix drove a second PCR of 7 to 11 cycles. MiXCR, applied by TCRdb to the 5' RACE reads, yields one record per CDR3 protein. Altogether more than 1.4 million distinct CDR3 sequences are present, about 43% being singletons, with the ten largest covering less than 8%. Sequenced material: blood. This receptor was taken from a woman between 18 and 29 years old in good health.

CDR3 DNA: TGTGCCAGCAGAGCCGGGACAGGGTCGCATCAGCCCCAGCATTTT. Translating gives CASRAGTGSHQPQHF. The gene calls are TRBV2 and TRBJ1-5, with 9 bases matching TRBD1. V dropped 6 bases and J dropped 5; count of bases not matched to a gene: 8. Germline assignment: CDR1 SNHLY and CDR2 FYNNEI. The CDR3 covers 15 residues.